The rows below give T cell receptor beta chains drawn from one sample of a study of graft-versus-host responses after intestinal transplantation. Their recognized antigens are unknown. The table came from immunoSEQ multiplex PCR; TCRdb's copy has only in-frame clones and leaves some out. Of 78,000 or so clones in the sample, 80% to 90% are singletons; the top ten hold around 7.8%. The specimen was unstimulated CD8+ T cells sorted from spleen or lymph node cells, collected before transplant. These receptors were collected from a human donor who was the organ donor for an intestinal transplant. The CDR3 runs from the conserved cysteine through the conserved F or W. D genes are given only for firm matches. Rows give clone size only sometimes, using once, few, many, or a class for an expanded clone.

v_gene: TRBV11-3; len: 12; j_gene: TRBJ2-7; abundance: -; d_gene: -; CDR3nt: TGTGCCAGCAGCGATATGGGGGACGAGCAGTACTTC; CDR3aa: CASSDMGDEQYF
v_gene: TRBV6-5; len: 14; j_gene: TRBJ1-3; abundance: -; d_gene: -; CDR3nt: TGTGCCAGCAGTGAAGGGCAACAGGGAAACACCATATATTTT; CDR3aa: CASSEGQQGNTIYF
v_gene: TRBV5-8; len: 18; j_gene: TRBJ2-3; abundance: -; d_gene: TRBD2; CDR3nt: TGTGCCAGCAGCGTAACGGGACTAGCGGGGGGGGGTCCAGATACGCAGTATTTT; CDR3aa: CASSVTGLAGGGPDTQYF
v_gene: TRBV27; len: 11; j_gene: TRBJ1-2; abundance: -; d_gene: -; CDR3nt: TGTGCCACTTTTTCCGCCTATGGCTACACCTTC; CDR3aa: CATFSAYGYTF
v_gene: TRBV6-5; len: 14; j_gene: TRBJ1-5; abundance: -; d_gene: TRBD1; CDR3nt: TGTGCCAGCAGTGAAGGACAGGGTTTTCAGCCCCAGCATTTT; CDR3aa: CASSEGQGFQPQHF
v_gene: TRBV9; len: 15; j_gene: TRBJ1-6; abundance: -; d_gene: -; CDR3nt: TGTGCCAGCAGCGTCGGAGCAGGGTTGAATTCACCCCTCCACTTT; CDR3aa: CASSVGAGLNSPLHF
v_gene: TRBV30; len: 16; j_gene: TRBJ2-7; abundance: -; d_gene: TRBD2; CDR3nt: TGTGCCTGGAGTTCTTGGGATAGCGGGGGGACTTACGAGCAGTACTTC; CDR3aa: CAWSSWDSGGTYEQYF
v_gene: TRBV6-1; len: 15; j_gene: TRBJ2-4; abundance: -; d_gene: -; CDR3nt: TGTGCCAGCAGTTTGGGACCCCTAGCCAAAAACATTCAGTACTTC; CDR3aa: CASSLGPLAKNIQYF
v_gene: TRBV4-1; len: 18; j_gene: TRBJ2-1; abundance: -; d_gene: TRBD2; CDR3nt: TGCGCCAGCAGCCAAGATCTAGGCGGGGGGAGCTCCTACAATGAGCAGTTCTTC; CDR3aa: CASSQDLGGGSSYNEQFF
v_gene: TRBV5-1; len: 17; j_gene: TRBJ1-1; abundance: -; d_gene: -; CDR3nt: TGCGCCAGCAGCTTGCAGGGAAGGATGGGGATGAACACTGAAGCTTTCTTT; CDR3aa: CASSLQGRMGMNTEAFF
v_gene: TRBV7-9; len: 12; j_gene: TRBJ2-1; abundance: -; d_gene: -; CDR3nt: TGTGCCAGCAGCTACGGCGTTAGAGAGCAGTTCTTC; CDR3aa: CASSYGVREQFF
v_gene: TRBV4-1; len: 14; j_gene: TRBJ1-2; abundance: -; d_gene: -; CDR3nt: TGCGCCAGCAGCCAACGTTCGGTCGGCTATGGCTACACCTTC; CDR3aa: CASSQRSVGYGYTF
v_gene: TRBV7-9; len: 14; j_gene: TRBJ1-6; abundance: -; d_gene: -; CDR3nt: TGTGCCAGCAGCTTAACCCACCCTTTCTCACCCCTCCACTTT; CDR3aa: CASSLTHPFSPLHF
v_gene: TRBV7-2; len: 13; j_gene: TRBJ1-2; abundance: -; d_gene: -; CDR3nt: TGTGCCAGCAGCTTAGGCCGGATGTATGGCTACACCTTC; CDR3aa: CASSLGRMYGYTF
v_gene: TRBV28; len: 15; j_gene: TRBJ2-5; abundance: few; d_gene: TRBD2; CDR3nt: TGTGCCAGCAGTTTCCTAGCGGGGGGGCAAGAGACCCAGTACTTC; CDR3aa: CASSFLAGGQETQYF
v_gene: TRBV28; len: 14; j_gene: TRBJ1-1; abundance: medium-sized; d_gene: -; CDR3nt: TGTGCCAGCAAACATATTGGGGGGAACACTGAAGCTTTCTTT; CDR3aa: CASKHIGGNTEAFF
v_gene: TRBV9; len: 16; j_gene: TRBJ2-7; abundance: -; d_gene: -; CDR3nt: TGTGCCAGCAGCGTCGGGCAGCAGGGAAGCTCCTACGAGCAGTACTTC; CDR3aa: CASSVGQQGSSYEQYF
v_gene: TRBV9; len: 15; j_gene: TRBJ1-1; abundance: -; d_gene: -; CDR3nt: TGTGCCAGCAGCGTAGATCCGGGGATGTACACTGAAGCTTTCTTT; CDR3aa: CASSVDPGMYTEAFF
v_gene: TRBV6-1; len: 16; j_gene: TRBJ2-1; abundance: -; d_gene: TRBD2; CDR3nt: TGTGCCAGCAGTGAGTCTAGCGGGGGGGTATACAATGAGCAGTTCTTC; CDR3aa: CASSESSGGVYNEQFF
v_gene: TRBV4-1; len: 14; j_gene: TRBJ2-1; abundance: -; d_gene: -; CDR3nt: TGCGCCAGCAGCCAACTTCCCGGGACTAATGAGCAGTTCTTC; CDR3aa: CASSQLPGTNEQFF
v_gene: TRBV6-1; len: 15; j_gene: TRBJ1-2; abundance: -; d_gene: -; CDR3nt: TGTGCCAGCAGTGAACAAGCGGGATCGGGCTATGGCTACACCTTC; CDR3aa: CASSEQAGSGYGYTF
v_gene: TRBV4-1; len: 15; j_gene: TRBJ1-3; abundance: -; d_gene: -; CDR3nt: TGCGCCAGCAGCCAAGATCCGGGGGTAGGAAACACCATATATTTT; CDR3aa: CASSQDPGVGNTIYF
v_gene: TRBV14; len: 15; j_gene: TRBJ2-1; abundance: once; d_gene: -; CDR3nt: TGTGCCAGCAGCCAAGTAGCCCACTCCTACAATGAGCAGTTCTTC; CDR3aa: CASSQVAHSYNEQFF
v_gene: TRBV7-9; len: 11; j_gene: TRBJ2-7; abundance: -; d_gene: -; CDR3nt: TGTGCCAGCAGCTCCCCTAGCGAGCAGTACTTC; CDR3aa: CASSSPSEQYF
v_gene: TRBV7-9; len: 12; j_gene: TRBJ2-7; abundance: -; d_gene: -; CDR3nt: TGTGCCAGCAGCTTAGTGGGATTCGAGCAGTACTTC; CDR3aa: CASSLVGFEQYF
v_gene: TRBV6-1; len: 14; j_gene: TRBJ1-5; abundance: -; d_gene: -; CDR3nt: TGTGCCAGCAGACCGGGTTGGGGCAATCAGCCCCAGCATTTT; CDR3aa: CASRPGWGNQPQHF
v_gene: TRBV28; len: 13; j_gene: TRBJ2-5; abundance: -; d_gene: TRBD2; CDR3nt: TGTGCCAGCAGTTTGCCCGGGGGGGAGACCCAGTACTTC; CDR3aa: CASSLPGGETQYF
v_gene: TRBV15; len: 15; j_gene: TRBJ2-2; abundance: -; d_gene: -; CDR3nt: TGTGCCACCAGCGGATCAGGGGAGAACACCGGGGAGCTGTTTTTT; CDR3aa: CATSGSGENTGELFF
v_gene: TRBV7-9; len: 12; j_gene: TRBJ2-3; abundance: -; d_gene: -; CDR3nt: TGTGCCAGCAGATTAGGGGCGGATACGCAGTATTTT; CDR3aa: CASRLGADTQYF
v_gene: TRBV30; len: 16; j_gene: TRBJ2-1; abundance: few; d_gene: -; CDR3nt: TGTGCCTGGAGTGTCGAAGGGCGCATGGTGTCCGATGAGCAGTTCTTC; CDR3aa: CAWSVEGRMVSDEQFF
v_gene: TRBV4-2; len: 16; j_gene: TRBJ2-7; abundance: -; d_gene: -; CDR3nt: TGTGCCAGCAGCCAAGAATATGAATCCGTTTACCACGAGCAGTACTTC; CDR3aa: CASSQEYESVYHEQYF
v_gene: TRBV7-2; len: 17; j_gene: TRBJ1-4; abundance: -; d_gene: -; CDR3nt: TGTGCCAGCAGCTTAGCGCCTCTTTGGGGGAAGGGTGAAAAACTGTTTTTT; CDR3aa: CASSLAPLWGKGEKLFF
v_gene: TRBV9; len: 9; j_gene: TRBJ1-5; abundance: -; d_gene: -; CDR3nt: TGTGCCAGCAGCGTGCCCCAGCATTTT; CDR3aa: CASSVPQHF
v_gene: TRBV27; len: 13; j_gene: TRBJ2-7; abundance: -; d_gene: -; CDR3nt: TGTGCCAGCAGTTTGGGACTCTCCTACGAGCAGTACTTC; CDR3aa: CASSLGLSYEQYF
v_gene: TRBV29-1; len: 15; j_gene: TRBJ1-1; abundance: -; d_gene: -; CDR3nt: TGCAGCGTTGTGGACTCCCACCGGCCCGATAGTGAAGCTTTCTTT; CDR3aa: CSVVDSHRPDSEAFF
v_gene: TRBV7-9; len: 14; j_gene: TRBJ2-7; abundance: -; d_gene: -; CDR3nt: TGTGCCAGCAGCCCCCCCGGGGGATCCTACGAGCAGTACTTC; CDR3aa: CASSPPGGSYEQYF
v_gene: TRBV30; len: 15; j_gene: TRBJ1-1; abundance: -; d_gene: -; CDR3nt: TGTGCCTGGAGTGTACTGGGGGGGTACGCCACTGAAGCTTTCTTT; CDR3aa: CAWSVLGGYATEAFF
v_gene: TRBV5-5; len: 15; j_gene: TRBJ2-5; abundance: -; d_gene: -; CDR3nt: TGTGCCAGCAGCTTCAACAGGGAGGCCCAAGAGACCCAGTACTTC; CDR3aa: CASSFNREAQETQYF
v_gene: TRBV4-1; len: 13; j_gene: TRBJ2-2; abundance: few; d_gene: -; CDR3nt: TGCGCCAGCAGCCATAAGTCCACCGGGGAGCTGTTTTTT; CDR3aa: CASSHKSTGELFF
v_gene: TRBV30; len: 13; j_gene: TRBJ1-5; abundance: -; d_gene: -; CDR3nt: TGTGCCTGGAGTGTCTTTAGCAATCAGCCCCAGCATTTT; CDR3aa: CAWSVFSNQPQHF
v_gene: TRBV15; len: 14; j_gene: TRBJ2-5; abundance: -; d_gene: TRBD1; CDR3nt: TGTGCCACCAGCAGGCCAGGGGGAACGGAGACCCAGTACTTC; CDR3aa: CATSRPGGTETQYF
v_gene: TRBV27; len: 13; j_gene: TRBJ2-7; abundance: -; d_gene: -; CDR3nt: TGTGCCAGCAGTTCGGGCCTTTCCTACGAGCAGTACTTC; CDR3aa: CASSSGLSYEQYF
v_gene: TRBV4-1; len: 16; j_gene: TRBJ1-5; abundance: -; d_gene: TRBD1; CDR3nt: TGCGCCAGCAGCGAACTACAGGGGGCAGCAAATCAGCCCCAGCATTTT; CDR3aa: CASSELQGAANQPQHF